The 11 T cell receptor beta chains presented below share a single source sample, sequenced in a study of shared clonotypes between healthy human individuals. The method was immunoSEQ multiplex PCR; TCRdb's version includes in-frame clones alone and lacks a portion of them. This table has about 300,000 clones, under 80% appearing once. Material for sequencing was memory CD4+ T cells sorted from blood. Subset in this sample: CD45RA-negative fraction. The receptors stem from a man aged 30 to 39 in good health.

The CDR3 loop is CASRPKTVGRADTQYF. DNA of the CDR3: TGTGCCAGCAGGCCAAAGACAGTCGGGAGGGCAGATACGCAGTATTTT. The chain joins TRBV6-6 to TRBJ2-3, with 8 bases that match TRBD2. Germline V CDR1 and CDR2: MNHNY, SVGAGI (reference sequence). This CDR3 has 16 amino acids. Trimming removed 6 bases from V and 4 bases from J; junction bases left unmatched: 12.

The V gene is TRBV27, the J gene TRBJ2-1; D is undetermined. The CDR3 runs to 16 residues. Trimming took off 4 bases at V and 5 bases at J, with 18 bases between the two ends. Germline V lookup: CDR1 MNHEY, CDR2 SMNVEV (reference sequence). The CDR3 sequence is CASSSRGPSKHNEQFF. As DNA, the CDR3 is TGTGCCAGCAGTTCCCGCGGACCTTCGAAGCACAATGAGCAGTTCTTC.

The chain links TRBV18 to TRBJ1-4; D not resolved. Germline values: CDR1 KGHSH, CDR2 LQKENI. The CDR3 loop spans 16 amino acids. V lost 3 bases, J lost 7 bases, and 18 bases lay in between. The CDR3 DNA follows: TGTGCCAGCTCACCGAACCGGGAAAGCAGCGGTGAAAAACTGTTTTTT. Protein: CASSPNRESSGEKLFF.

This chain joins TRBV10-1 and TRBJ2-1; D gene unclear. The CDR3 runs 13 residues. The V end lost 4 bases, the J end lost 4 bases, and 8 bases lay between the germline ends. CDR1 WNHNN and CDR2 SYGVQD come from the germline V gene (reference sequence). The CDR3 coding sequence is TGCGCCAGCAGTGTGGGGAATTACAATGAGCAGTTCTTC. It translates to CASSVGNYNEQFF.

This rearrangement joins TRBV7-3 to TRBJ2-1, with TRBD2 as a possible D gene (6 bases). CDR3 length equals 14 residues. Per germline, CDR1 SGHTA and CDR2 FQGTGA. Trimming took 2 bases from V and 1 from J, leaving 6 bases between them. The DNA of the CDR3 is TGTGCCAGCAGCTTAGCGGGGTCCTACAATGAGCAGTTCTTC. Translation: CASSLAGSYNEQFF. The variable domain in full, with the rest retrieved from reference TRBV7-3 and TRBJ2-1, is GAGVSQTPSNKVTEKGKYVELRCDPISGHTALYWYRQSLGQGPEFLIYFQGTGAADDSGLPNDRFFAVRPEGSVSTLKIQRTERGDSAVYLCASSLAGSYNEQFFGPGTRLTVL.

Points on this clone: The same CDR3 can be traced to other DNA sequences in this sample. The genes are TRBV9 and TRBJ2-1; TRBD2 might be the D (5 bases). Trimming took off 0 bases at V and 0 bases at J, with 7 bases between the two ends. The germline V gene has CDR1 SGDLS and CDR2 YYNGEE. The CDR3 is 15 amino acids. As DNA, the CDR3 is TGTGCCAGCAGCGTAGGGGGAGACTCCTACAATGAGCAGTTCTTC. It yields the protein CASSVGGDSYNEQFF.

This chain uses TRBV11-2 with TRBJ2-3; D is unresolved. Germline V CDR1 and CDR2: SGHAT, FQNNGV. With 2 bases removed from V and 8 bases from J, the gap between germline ends came to 14 bases. The CDR3 length is 14 residues. The CDR3: CASSLSAASGTQYF. Written as DNA, the CDR3 is TGTGCCAGCAGCTTATCTGCCGCCTCCGGTACGCAGTATTTT.

This chain connects TRBV10-2 to TRBJ2-2; tentatively, D is TRBD1 or TRBD2 (5 bases each). Trimming pared 7 bases from V and 0 bases from J, leaving 12 bases between. Germline assignment: CDR1 WSHSY and CDR2 SAAADI. This CDR3 comprises 15 residues. The CDR3 sequence: CASNGDVTNTGELFF. CDR3 sequence (DNA): TGCGCCAGCAATGGGGACGTAACGAACACCGGGGAGCTGTTTTTT.

In this sample, this clone turned up a few times. The V and J genes are TRBV5-1 and TRBJ2-2; D is possibly TRBD1 (6 bases). This CDR3 is built from 12 residues. The ends were cut back, 5 bases at V and 7 bases at J, with 9 bases in the middle. Germline loops: CDR1 SGHRS, CDR2 YFSETQ. The CDR3 loop reads CASRQGGGELFF. The DNA for the CDR3 is TGCGCCAGCAGACAGGGTGGCGGGGAGCTGTTTTTT. The full variable domain, completed using reference TRBV5-1 and TRBJ2-2, is KAGVTQTPRYLIKTRGQQVTLSCSPISGHRSVSWYQQTPGQGLQFLFEYFSETQRNKGNFPGRFSGRQFSNSRSEMNVSTLELGDSALYLCASRQGGGELFFGEGSRLTVL.

V and J are TRBV19 and TRBJ1-4; TRBD1 agrees at 7 bases. Germline assignment: CDR1 LNHDA and CDR2 SQIVND (reference sequence). This CDR3 has 15 residues. J gave up 5 bases and V 5 bases, and 8 bases lay outside the gene matches. The CDR3 sequence: CASSLRQGNNEKLFF. CDR3 DNA: TGTGCCAGTAGTCTCCGACAGGGAAACAATGAAAAACTGTTTTTT.

This clone has more than one count but fewer than ten. This chain joins TRBV25-1 and TRBJ2-5; perhaps D is TRBD1 or TRBD2 (5 bases each). This CDR3 region has 16 residues. Trimming cost V 4 bases and J 1 base, with 16 bases left between them. The germline gives CDR1 MGHDK, CDR2 SYGVNS. The CDR3 nucleotides read TGTGCCAGCAGTGCCCAGCGGACACAATTCCAAGAGACCCAGTACTTC. This translates into CASSAQRTQFQETQYF.